This T cell receptor (beta chain) came from a study of T cells after posttransplantation cyclophosphamide. Findings and caveats of the study: Recipient CMV seropositivity and CMV reactivation strongly tracked TRB clonality.

In regard to this clone: Antigen specificity is unknown.

CDR1 and CDR2 (germline): SGHVS, FQNEAQ. V gave up 5 bases and J gave up 4 bases; unmatched junction bases: 5. The CDR3 is 14 residues long. The table came from immunoSEQ multiplex PCR; TCRdb's copy has only in-frame clones and leaves some out. The table lists under 25,000 clones, with no singletons. Specimen: PBMCs. The receptor was isolated from a woman aged 55-75 years in good health, CMV-negative, and a related stem cell transplant donor. The V and J genes are TRBV7-8 and TRBJ2-5; 9 positions match TRBD1. Written as DNA, the CDR3 is TGTGCCAGCAGCAGAGGACAGGGGTCAGAGACCCAGTACTTC. Its protein is CASSRGQGSETQYF. The full variable domain, its missing parts supplied by reference TRBV7-8 and TRBJ2-5, is GAGVSQSPRYKVAKRGQDVALRCDPISGHVSLFWYQQALGQGPEFLTYFQNEAQLDKSGLPSDRFFAERPEGSVSTLKIQRTQQEDSAVYLCASSRGQGSETQYFGPGTRLLVL.